Sequencing of this T cell receptor beta chain was carried out in a study of T-cell memory formation after mild COVID-19. Study-wide results and limits: Later expanders leaned toward CD4+, whereas clones contracting from day 15 to 85 were balanced CD4/CD8. Confirmation of SARS-CoV-2 specificity was lacking for second-wave clones peaking day 37. Contracting CD4+ clones were located mainly in CM and EM, and CD8+ clones in EMRA.

Libraries for TCRalpha and TCRbeta carried sample barcodes and unique molecular identifiers via 5'RACE. One entry per CDR3 protein, called by TCRdb with MiXCR from the 5' RACE reads. The sample lists some 57,000 distinct CDR3 sequences; 12% were seen once. CDR1 is DFQATT and CDR2 is SNEGSKA in the germline V gene (reference sequence). The CDR3 totals 16 residues. V lost 0 bases and J 3 bases, leaving 16 bases between the germline ends. This clonotype was counted ten times or more. Its specificity is not known. This TCR was recovered from a young man who had mild COVID-19 (a few samples of this study predate the infection). Cell type and time point are not known. V usage is TRBV20-1 and J usage is TRBJ2-3; possibly TRBD2 for D (6 bases). Sequencing was carried out using PBMCs or a T cell subset sorted from them (not recorded which). CDR3 nucleotides: TGCAGTGCTAGAGATACGCGGGGAACTGAGACAGATACGCAGTATTTT. The encoded protein is CSARDTRGTETDTQYF.